This T cell receptor beta chain stems from a study of T cells in Graves' hyperthyroidism and ophthalmopathy. From RNA transcripts, TCR beta CDR3 regions were amplified. A first-round RT-PCR of the TCR CDR3 used the HTBI primer set. TCRdb reprocessed the multiplex PCR reads with MiXCR, giving one entry per CDR3 protein. Among 700,000 or so distinct CDR3 sequences listed, about 17% were seen once. The table lists this clonotype with a few counts. Its target is not known. Between the trimmed V and J ends, which lost 2 bases and 1 base, there was a span of 11 bases. Germline CDR1 reads SGHRS; CDR2 reads YFSETQ. The CDR3 contains 15 residues. Study results and caveats: In simple terms, a model built on 13 V-J features told ophthalmopathy apart from stable hyperthyroidism.

The source material was blood. The source is a man younger than 30 with Graves' hyperthyroidism. This rearrangement joins TRBV5-1 to TRBJ2-3; D is uncertain. The DNA for the CDR3 is TGCGCCAGCAGCTTTACGCAGGACGGCACAGATACGCAGTATTTT. Its protein is CASSFTQDGTDTQYF.